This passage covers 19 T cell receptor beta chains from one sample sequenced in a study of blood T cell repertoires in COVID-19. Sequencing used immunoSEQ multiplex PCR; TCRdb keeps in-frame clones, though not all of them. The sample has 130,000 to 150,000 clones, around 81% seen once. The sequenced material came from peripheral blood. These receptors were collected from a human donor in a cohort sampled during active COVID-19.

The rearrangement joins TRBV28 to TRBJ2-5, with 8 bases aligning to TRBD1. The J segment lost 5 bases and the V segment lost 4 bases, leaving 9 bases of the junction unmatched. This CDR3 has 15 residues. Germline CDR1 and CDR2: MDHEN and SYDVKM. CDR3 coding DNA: TGTGCCAGCAGTTCCTTTAACCGGGACAGGGAGACCCAGTACTTC. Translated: CASSSFNRDRETQYF.

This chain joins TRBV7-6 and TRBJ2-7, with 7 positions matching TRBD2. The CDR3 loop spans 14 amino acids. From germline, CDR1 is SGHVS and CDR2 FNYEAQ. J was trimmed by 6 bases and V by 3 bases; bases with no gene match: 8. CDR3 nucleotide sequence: TGTGCCAGCAGCTTGAATACCGCGGGAGCCGAGCAGTACTTC. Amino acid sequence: CASSLNTAGAEQYF.

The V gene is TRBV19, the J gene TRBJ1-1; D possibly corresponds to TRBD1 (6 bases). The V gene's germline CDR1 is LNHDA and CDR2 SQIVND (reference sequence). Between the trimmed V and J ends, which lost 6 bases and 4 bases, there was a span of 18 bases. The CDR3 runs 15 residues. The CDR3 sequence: CASSTNRVWGTEAFF. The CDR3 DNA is TGTGCCAGTAGCACAAACAGGGTTTGGGGCACTGAAGCTTTCTTT.

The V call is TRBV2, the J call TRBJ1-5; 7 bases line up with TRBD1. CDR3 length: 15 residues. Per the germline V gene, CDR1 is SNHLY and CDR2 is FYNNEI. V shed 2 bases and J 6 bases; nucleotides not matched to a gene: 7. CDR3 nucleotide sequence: TGTGCCAGCAGTGAAAAGACAGGGCTCAGTCAGCCCCAGCATTTT. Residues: CASSEKTGLSQPQHF. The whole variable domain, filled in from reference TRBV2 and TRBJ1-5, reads EPEVTQTPSHQVTQMGQEVILRCVPISNHLYFYWYRQILGQKVEFLVSFYNNEISEKSEIFDDQFSVERPDGSNFTLKIRSTKLEDSAMYFCASSEKTGLSQPQHFGDGTRLSIL.

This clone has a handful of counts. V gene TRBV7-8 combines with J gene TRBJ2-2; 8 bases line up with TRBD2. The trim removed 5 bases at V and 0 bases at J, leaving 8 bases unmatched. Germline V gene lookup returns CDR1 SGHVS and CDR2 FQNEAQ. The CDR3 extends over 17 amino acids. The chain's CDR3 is CASSVTTSGANTGELFF. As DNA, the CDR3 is TGTGCCAGCAGCGTAACCACTAGCGGAGCGAACACCGGGGAGCTGTTTTTT.

This CDR3 reads CASSPRLAGAYEQYF. CDR3 DNA sequence: TGTGCCAGCAGCCCGCGACTAGCGGGAGCCTACGAGCAGTACTTC. The genes are TRBV7-8 and TRBJ2-7, with TRBD2 matching 12 bases. The CDR3 loop spans 15 amino acids. V was pared by 5 bases and J by 2 bases, with 4 bases of the junction left unmatched. Per germline, CDR1 SGHVS and CDR2 FQNEAQ.

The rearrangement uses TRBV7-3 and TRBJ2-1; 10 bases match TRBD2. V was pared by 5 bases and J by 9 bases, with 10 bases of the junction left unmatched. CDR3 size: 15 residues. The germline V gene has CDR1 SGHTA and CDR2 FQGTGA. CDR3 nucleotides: TGTGCCAGCAGCCCAGCGGGAGGGCCAGATGGTGAGCAGTTCTTC. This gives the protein CASSPAGGPDGEQFF.

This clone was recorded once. In nucleotides, the CDR3 is TGCGCCAGCAGCTTGTTTAGTGTGGGAGCGCGGGAGCAGTTCTTC. Translating it yields CASSLFSVGAREQFF. The chain is built from TRBV5-1 and TRBJ2-1, with TRBD2 as a possible D gene (5 bases). Germline CDR1 SGHRS, CDR2 YFSETQ. Trimming took off 1 base at V and 10 bases at J, with 18 bases between the two ends. This CDR3 has 15 amino acids.

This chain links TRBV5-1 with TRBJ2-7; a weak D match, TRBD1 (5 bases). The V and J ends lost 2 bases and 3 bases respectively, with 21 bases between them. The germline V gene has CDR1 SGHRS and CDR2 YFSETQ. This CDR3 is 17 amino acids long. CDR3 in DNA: TGCGCCAGCAGCTTTGCCCCCTCGACAGAAACGATCTACGAGCAGTACTTC. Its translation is CASSFAPSTETIYEQYF.

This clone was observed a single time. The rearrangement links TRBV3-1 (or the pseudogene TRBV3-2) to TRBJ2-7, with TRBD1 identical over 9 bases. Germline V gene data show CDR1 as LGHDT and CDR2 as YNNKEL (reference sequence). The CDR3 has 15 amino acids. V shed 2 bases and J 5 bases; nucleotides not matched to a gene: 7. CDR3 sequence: CASSQRTGVANEQYF. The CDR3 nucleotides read TGTGCCAGCAGCCAACGGACAGGGGTCGCAAACGAGCAGTACTTC.

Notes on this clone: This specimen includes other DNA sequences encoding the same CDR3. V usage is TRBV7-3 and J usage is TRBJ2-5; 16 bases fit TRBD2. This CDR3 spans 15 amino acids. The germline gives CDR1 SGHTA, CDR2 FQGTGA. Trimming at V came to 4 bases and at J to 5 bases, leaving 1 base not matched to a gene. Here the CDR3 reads CASSSGLAGGETQYF. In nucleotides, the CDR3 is TGTGCCAGCAGCTCGGGACTAGCGGGAGGGGAGACCCAGTACTTC.

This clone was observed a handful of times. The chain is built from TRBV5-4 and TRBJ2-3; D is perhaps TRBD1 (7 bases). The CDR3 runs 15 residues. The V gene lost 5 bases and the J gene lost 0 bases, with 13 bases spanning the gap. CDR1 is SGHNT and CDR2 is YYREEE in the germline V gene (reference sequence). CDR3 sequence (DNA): TGTGCCAGCAGGATCAGGGGGGCTAGCACAGATACGCAGTATTTT. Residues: CASRIRGASTDTQYF.

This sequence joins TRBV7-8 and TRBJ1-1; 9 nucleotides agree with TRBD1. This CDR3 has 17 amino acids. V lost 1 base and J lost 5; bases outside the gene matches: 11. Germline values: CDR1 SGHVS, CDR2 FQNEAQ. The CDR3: CASSLGRAGQGRTEAFF. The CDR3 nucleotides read TGTGCCAGCAGCTTAGGCCGGGCTGGACAGGGGCGTACTGAAGCTTTCTTT.

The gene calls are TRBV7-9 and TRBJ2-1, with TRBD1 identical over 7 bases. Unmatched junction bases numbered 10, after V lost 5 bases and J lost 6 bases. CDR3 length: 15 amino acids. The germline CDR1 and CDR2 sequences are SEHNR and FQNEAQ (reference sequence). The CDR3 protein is CASSDRAEGSNEQFF. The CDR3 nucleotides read TGTGCCAGCAGCGACAGGGCCGAGGGATCCAATGAGCAGTTCTTC.

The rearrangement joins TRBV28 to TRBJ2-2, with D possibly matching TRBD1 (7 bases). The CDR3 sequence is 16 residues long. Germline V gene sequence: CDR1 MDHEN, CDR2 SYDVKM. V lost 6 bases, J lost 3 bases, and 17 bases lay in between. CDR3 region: CASSSIDREDTGELFF. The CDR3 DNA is TGTGCCAGCAGCTCGATAGACAGGGAGGACACCGGGGAGCTGTTTTTT.

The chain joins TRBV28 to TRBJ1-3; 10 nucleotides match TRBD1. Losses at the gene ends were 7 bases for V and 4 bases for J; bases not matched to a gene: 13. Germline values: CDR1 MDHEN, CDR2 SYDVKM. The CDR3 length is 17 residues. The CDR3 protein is CASKDPAGQGGGNTIYF. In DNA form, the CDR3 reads TGTGCCAGCAAAGACCCCGCCGGACAGGGGGGAGGAAACACCATATATTTT. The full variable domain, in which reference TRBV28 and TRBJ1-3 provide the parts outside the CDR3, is DVKVTQSSRYLVKRTGEKVFLECVQDMDHENMFWYRQDPGLGLRLIYFSYDVKMKEKGDIPEGYSVSREKKERFSLILESASTNQTSMYLCASKDPAGQGGGNTIYFGEGSWLTVV.

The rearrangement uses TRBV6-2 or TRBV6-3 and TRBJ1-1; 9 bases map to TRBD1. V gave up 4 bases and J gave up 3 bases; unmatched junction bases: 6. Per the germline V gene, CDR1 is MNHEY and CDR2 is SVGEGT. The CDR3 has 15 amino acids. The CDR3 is CASSSSGTGYTEAFF. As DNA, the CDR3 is TGTGCCAGCAGTTCATCCGGGACAGGGTACACTGAAGCTTTCTTT.

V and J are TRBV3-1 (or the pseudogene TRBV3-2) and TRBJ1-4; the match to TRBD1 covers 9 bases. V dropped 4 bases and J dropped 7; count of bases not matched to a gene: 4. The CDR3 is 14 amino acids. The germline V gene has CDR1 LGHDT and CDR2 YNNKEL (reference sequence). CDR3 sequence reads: CASSLETGGEKLFF. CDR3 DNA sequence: TGTGCCAGCAGCCTGGAGACAGGGGGTGAAAAACTGTTTTTT.

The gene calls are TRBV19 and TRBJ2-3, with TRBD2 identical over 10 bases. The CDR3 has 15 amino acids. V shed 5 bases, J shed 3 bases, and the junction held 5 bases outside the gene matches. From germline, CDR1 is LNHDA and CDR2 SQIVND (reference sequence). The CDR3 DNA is TGTGCCAGTAGTGGACTAGCGGTAGGAACAGATACGCAGTATTTT. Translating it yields CASSGLAVGTDTQYF.